A selection of T cell receptor beta chains follows, all from one sample in a study of blood T cell repertoires in COVID-19. Data came from immunoSEQ multiplex PCR; TCRdb stores just in-frame clones and leaves some out. This sample yields fewer than 80,000 clones, of which under 90% are seen a single time; about an eighth belongs to the top ten. The material sequenced was peripheral blood. These receptors were obtained from a man aged 45-65 years with COVID-19, enrolled during active disease. Each CDR3 is given with its conserved first and last residue. Fields, in order: V gene, D gene, J gene, clone size, CDR3 DNA, CDR3 protein. D genes are given only for firm matches. Expanded clones are given a class, and other clones once, few, many or no size at all.

v_call: TRBV27; d_call: .; j_call: TRBJ2-2; clone_size: .; cdr3_nt: TGTGCCAGCTCCTCCTCCCCCACCGGGGAGCTGTTTTTT; cdr3_aa: CASSSSPTGELFF
v_call: TRBV10-2; d_call: .; j_call: TRBJ1-5; clone_size: .; cdr3_nt: TGCGCCAGCAGTGCAGAATCCAATCAGCCCCAGCATTTT; cdr3_aa: CASSAESNQPQHF
v_call: TRBV27; d_call: .; j_call: TRBJ1-1; clone_size: .; cdr3_nt: TGTGCCAGCAGTTTTCGCGGGAACACTGAAGCTTTCTTT; cdr3_aa: CASSFRGNTEAFF
v_call: TRBV5-4; d_call: TRBD1; j_call: TRBJ2-4; clone_size: .; cdr3_nt: TGTGCCAGCAGCCCAGGGGGACAGGGGGGCGTCGTCCCCAAAAACATTCAGTACTTC; cdr3_aa: CASSPGGQGGVVPKNIQYF
v_call: TRBV18; d_call: .; j_call: TRBJ1-6; clone_size: .; cdr3_nt: TGTGCCAGCTCACCCTTGACCCAGGGTGGGGATTCACCCCTCCACTTT; cdr3_aa: CASSPLTQGGDSPLHF
v_call: TRBV27; d_call: .; j_call: TRBJ1-2; clone_size: .; cdr3_nt: TGTGCCAGCAGTTTATCCGTGGCGAGGGGCTACACCTTC; cdr3_aa: CASSLSVARGYTF
v_call: TRBV9; d_call: TRBD2; j_call: TRBJ2-5; clone_size: .; cdr3_nt: TGTGCCAGCAGCGTAGCGGGTAGCGGGGGGTTTGAGACCCAGTACTTC; cdr3_aa: CASSVAGSGGFETQYF
v_call: TRBV9; d_call: .; j_call: TRBJ1-4; clone_size: .; cdr3_nt: TGTGCCAGCAGCGTTGAAGTGGCAGGGCCTAATGAAAAACTGTTTTTT; cdr3_aa: CASSVEVAGPNEKLFF
v_call: TRBV6-1; d_call: .; j_call: TRBJ2-3; clone_size: .; cdr3_nt: TGTGCCAGCAGTGATGACAGATTTAGCACAGATACGCAGTATTTT; cdr3_aa: CASSDDRFSTDTQYF
v_call: TRBV2; d_call: TRBD1; j_call: TRBJ2-7; clone_size: .; cdr3_nt: TGTGCCAGCAGTGAGGACAGGGGTTTGCAGTACTTC; cdr3_aa: CASSEDRGLQYF
v_call: TRBV3-1/TRBV3-2; d_call: .; j_call: TRBJ1-3; clone_size: .; cdr3_nt: TGTGCCAGCAGCCGACAGGCCCCCTCTGGAAACACCATATATTTT; cdr3_aa: CASSRQAPSGNTIYF
v_call: TRBV5-6; d_call: .; j_call: TRBJ1-5; clone_size: .; cdr3_nt: TGTGCCAGCAGCTTGTTCGGCAGGGAGGATCAGCCCCAGCATTTT; cdr3_aa: CASSLFGREDQPQHF
v_call: TRBV7-2; d_call: .; j_call: TRBJ1-1; clone_size: once; cdr3_nt: TGTGCCAGCAGCCCCTTGGGACTTGAAGCTTTCTTT; cdr3_aa: CASSPLGLEAFF
v_call: TRBV19; d_call: .; j_call: TRBJ2-7; clone_size: .; cdr3_nt: TGTGCCAGTAGTATAGCTGGCGGGACCTACGAGCAGTACTTC; cdr3_aa: CASSIAGGTYEQYF
v_call: TRBV9; d_call: TRBD2; j_call: TRBJ2-3; clone_size: .; cdr3_nt: TGTGCCAGCAGCGCCGGGGGGACCACAGATACGCAGTATTTT; cdr3_aa: CASSAGGTTDTQYF
v_call: TRBV5-4; d_call: .; j_call: TRBJ1-2; clone_size: .; cdr3_nt: TGTGCCAGCAGCTCCTACGGGACTTATAACTATGGCTACACCTTC; cdr3_aa: CASSSYGTYNYGYTF
v_call: TRBV7-9; d_call: .; j_call: TRBJ1-6; clone_size: .; cdr3_nt: TGTGCCAGCAGCTTAGGGGCCCAGAGTTCACCCCTCCACTTT; cdr3_aa: CASSLGAQSSPLHF
v_call: TRBV27; d_call: TRBD2; j_call: TRBJ2-3; clone_size: .; cdr3_nt: TGTGCCAGCAGCCAGTGGACTAGCGGGGGCCGGGGGGGCTGCACAGATACGCAGTATTTT; cdr3_aa: CASSQWTSGGRGGCTDTQYF
v_call: TRBV24-1; d_call: .; j_call: TRBJ2-3; clone_size: .; cdr3_nt: TGTGCCACCAGTGATAACGCTAGGGGAGATACGCAGTATTTT; cdr3_aa: CATSDNARGDTQYF
v_call: TRBV11-2; d_call: .; j_call: TRBJ2-5; clone_size: .; cdr3_nt: TGTGCCAGCAGCTTAGATCGGCAAGAGACCCAGTACTTC; cdr3_aa: CASSLDRQETQYF
v_call: TRBV11-2; d_call: .; j_call: TRBJ1-6; clone_size: .; cdr3_nt: TGTGCCAGCAGCCAGGGGAGCTCCTATAATTCACCCCTCCACTTT; cdr3_aa: CASSQGSSYNSPLHF
v_call: TRBV7-2; d_call: TRBD1; j_call: TRBJ2-7; clone_size: .; cdr3_nt: TGTGCCAGCAGCCCCCGACAGGGGGCCTACGAGCAGTACTTC; cdr3_aa: CASSPRQGAYEQYF
v_call: TRBV9; d_call: .; j_call: TRBJ2-3; clone_size: .; cdr3_nt: TGTGCCAGCAGCGTAGGGAGGGAGGCAGATACGCAGTATTTT; cdr3_aa: CASSVGREADTQYF
v_call: TRBV5-1; d_call: TRBD1; j_call: TRBJ2-7; clone_size: .; cdr3_nt: TGCGCCAGCAGCTTTTCACAGGGGGCAAACTACGAGCAGTACTTC; cdr3_aa: CASSFSQGANYEQYF
v_call: TRBV2; d_call: .; j_call: TRBJ2-4; clone_size: .; cdr3_nt: TGTGCCAGCAGGAGGGACTACATAGCCAGGGGCATTCAGTACTTC; cdr3_aa: CASRRDYIARGIQYF
v_call: TRBV6-5; d_call: TRBD2; j_call: TRBJ2-3; clone_size: .; cdr3_nt: TGTGCCAGCGCTGAGCGGGGGGTCACAGATACGCAGTATTTT; cdr3_aa: CASAERGVTDTQYF
v_call: TRBV5-1; d_call: .; j_call: TRBJ2-3; clone_size: .; cdr3_nt: TGCGCCAGCAGCTTGAGACAGTTTACAGATACGCAGTATTTT; cdr3_aa: CASSLRQFTDTQYF
v_call: TRBV19; d_call: TRBD1; j_call: TRBJ2-7; clone_size: .; cdr3_nt: TGTGCCAGTAGTATGAGGACAGGGAACTCCTACGAGCAGTACTTC; cdr3_aa: CASSMRTGNSYEQYF
v_call: TRBV4-3; d_call: .; j_call: TRBJ1-1; clone_size: .; cdr3_nt: TGCGCCAGCAGCCAAGAGGCAGGGGCAGGGGACACTGAAGCTTTCTTT; cdr3_aa: CASSQEAGAGDTEAFF
v_call: TRBV10-1; d_call: .; j_call: TRBJ2-7; clone_size: .; cdr3_nt: TGCGCCAGCAGTGGGAGGAACCCCTCGGCCGAGCAGTACTTC; cdr3_aa: CASSGRNPSAEQYF
v_call: TRBV14; d_call: TRBD1; j_call: TRBJ1-4; clone_size: .; cdr3_nt: TGTGCCAGCAGCCGCGGGACAGGGAATGAAAAACTGTTTTTT; cdr3_aa: CASSRGTGNEKLFF
v_call: TRBV7-6; d_call: .; j_call: TRBJ1-3; clone_size: .; cdr3_nt: TGTGCCAGCAGCTTAACAGTCTCTGGAAACACCATATATTTT; cdr3_aa: CASSLTVSGNTIYF
v_call: TRBV9; d_call: TRBD1; j_call: TRBJ1-2; clone_size: .; cdr3_nt: TGTGCCAGCAGCGCACGGACAGGGGGCAACTATGGCTACACCTTC; cdr3_aa: CASSARTGGNYGYTF
v_call: TRBV6-2/TRBV6-3; d_call: .; j_call: TRBJ2-4; clone_size: few; cdr3_nt: TGTGCCAGCAGTTCGAGGGTGTGGAGCATTCAGTACTTC; cdr3_aa: CASSSRVWSIQYF
v_call: TRBV5-1; d_call: .; j_call: TRBJ2-7; clone_size: .; cdr3_nt: TGCGCCAGCAGCTTGGGCCCGTCGTCTAGCGAGCAGTACTTC; cdr3_aa: CASSLGPSSSEQYF
v_call: TRBV3-1/TRBV3-2; d_call: TRBD2; j_call: TRBJ2-5; clone_size: .; cdr3_nt: TGTGCCAGCAGCCAAGCGGGGGGGACAGAGACCCAGTACTTC; cdr3_aa: CASSQAGGTETQYF
v_call: TRBV27; d_call: .; j_call: TRBJ2-1; clone_size: .; cdr3_nt: TGTGCCAGCAGTTTAGGGGGGTGGCAGTTCTTC; cdr3_aa: CASSLGGWQFF
v_call: TRBV3-1/TRBV3-2; d_call: .; j_call: TRBJ2-5; clone_size: .; cdr3_nt: TGTGCCAGCAGCCAAGTCGGTCGGTCGCTATTCGGGGAGGCCCAGTACTTC; cdr3_aa: CASSQVGRSLFGEAQYF
v_call: TRBV6-5; d_call: TRBD2; j_call: TRBJ2-7; clone_size: .; cdr3_nt: TGTGCCAGCAGGACGGGGGGGCCTTATGACGAGCAGTACTTC; cdr3_aa: CASRTGGPYDEQYF
v_call: TRBV27; d_call: .; j_call: TRBJ2-7; clone_size: .; cdr3_nt: TGTGCCAGCAGTGCCCAACAGGGCCCCTACGAGCAGTACTTC; cdr3_aa: CASSAQQGPYEQYF